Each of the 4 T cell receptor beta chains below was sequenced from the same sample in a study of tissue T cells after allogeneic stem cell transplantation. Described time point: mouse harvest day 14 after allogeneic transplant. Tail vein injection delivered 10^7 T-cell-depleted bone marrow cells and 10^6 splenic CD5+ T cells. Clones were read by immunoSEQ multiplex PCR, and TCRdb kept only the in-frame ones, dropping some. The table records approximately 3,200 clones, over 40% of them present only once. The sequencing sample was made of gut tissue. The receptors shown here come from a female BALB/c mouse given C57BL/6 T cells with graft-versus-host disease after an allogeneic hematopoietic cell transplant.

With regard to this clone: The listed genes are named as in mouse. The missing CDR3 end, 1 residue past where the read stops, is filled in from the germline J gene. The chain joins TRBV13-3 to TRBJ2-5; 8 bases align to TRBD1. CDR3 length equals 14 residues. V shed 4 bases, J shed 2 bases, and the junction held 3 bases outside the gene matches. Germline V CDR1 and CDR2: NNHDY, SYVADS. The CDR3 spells CASSSGGGQDTQYF. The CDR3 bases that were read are TGTGCCAGCAGTTCAGGGGGCGGCCAAGACACCCAGTAC.

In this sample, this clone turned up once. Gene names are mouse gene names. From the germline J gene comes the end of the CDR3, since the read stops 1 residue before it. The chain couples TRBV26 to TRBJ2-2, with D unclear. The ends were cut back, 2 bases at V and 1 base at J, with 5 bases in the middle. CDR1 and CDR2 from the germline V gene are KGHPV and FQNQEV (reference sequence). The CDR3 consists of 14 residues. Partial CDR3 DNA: TGTGCCAGCAGTCTGGAGGGAAACACCGGGCAGCTCTAC. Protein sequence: CASSLEGNTGQLY. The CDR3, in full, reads CASSLEGNTGQLYF.

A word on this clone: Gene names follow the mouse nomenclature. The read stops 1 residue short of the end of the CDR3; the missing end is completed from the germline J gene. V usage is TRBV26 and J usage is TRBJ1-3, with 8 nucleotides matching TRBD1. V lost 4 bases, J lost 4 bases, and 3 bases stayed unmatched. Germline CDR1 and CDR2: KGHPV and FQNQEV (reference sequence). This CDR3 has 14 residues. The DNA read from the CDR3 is TGTGCCAGCAGTCGGACAGGGTGGGGAAATACGCTCTAT. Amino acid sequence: CASSRTGWGNTLY. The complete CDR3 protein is CASSRTGWGNTLYF.

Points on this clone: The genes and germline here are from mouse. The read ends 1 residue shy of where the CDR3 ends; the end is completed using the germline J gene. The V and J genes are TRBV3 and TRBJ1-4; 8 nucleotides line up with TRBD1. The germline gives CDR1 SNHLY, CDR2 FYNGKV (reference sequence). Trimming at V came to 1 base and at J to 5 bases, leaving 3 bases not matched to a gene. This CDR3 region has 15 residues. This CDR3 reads CASSLGQGRNERLFF. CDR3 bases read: TGTGCCAGCAGCTTAGGACAGGGGAGAAACGAAAGATTATTT.